This TCR beta chain was recorded in a study of regulatory T cells in long-lasting Graves disease. General observations from the study: Repertoires from persistent disease leaned toward TRBV28, TRBJ1-2 and TRBJ2-5.

Assembly of TCR beta libraries relied on iRepertoire HTBI primers together with Arm-PCR of CDR3 regions. TCRdb re-called the multiplex PCR reads with MiXCR, one entry per CDR3 protein. The table shows 400,000 to 500,000 distinct CDR3 sequences, with roughly a fifth occurring only once. Germline CDR1 is MNHEY and CDR2 is SMNVEV (reference sequence). The CDR3 consists of 14 residues. V dropped 3 bases and J dropped 2; count of bases not matched to a gene: 4. Described time point: persistent/refractory GD, antithyroid drugs over 5 years with positive TRAb. Scientists built the TCR library using RNA that was extracted from PBMCs. Tubes containing EDTA received roughly 10 milliliters of drawn peripheral blood. In regard to this clonotype: Its antigen remains unknown.

The V gene is TRBV27, the J gene TRBJ2-7, with 7 bases that match TRBD2. The sequencing used peripheral blood mononuclear cells (PBMCs), collected when the disease was refractory, from a patient treated with antithyroid drugs. This receptor was identified in a female donor with Graves disease. The CDR3: CASSLGDYTYEQYF. For the CDR3, the DNA is TGTGCCAGCAGTTTGGGGGACTATACCTACGAGCAGTACTTC.